The 12 T cell receptor beta chains below come from one sample, sequenced in a study of beta chain features in type 1 diabetes. Findings of the study overall: TCRB CDR3 length was moderately but significantly reduced in all four CD4+ subsets of Type 1 diabetes patients.

No antigen is known for these receptors. What was sequenced were expressed TCRB transcripts, since all of the isolated RNA had been reverse transcribed. The repertoire was sequenced with immunoSEQ multiplex PCR; TCRdb's copy has only in-frame clones and lacks some. This table has some 200,000 clones, under 20% appearing once. The sequenced sample was naive CD4+ T cells from blood. The receptors were sampled from a man aged 25-40 years with type 1 diabetes.

This chain uses TRBV5-1 with TRBJ2-1; no definite D call. The ends were cut back, 0 bases at V and 8 bases at J, with 12 bases in the middle. There are 14 residues in the CDR3. CDR1 SGHRS and CDR2 YFSETQ come from the germline V gene. The CDR3 protein is CASSLGGGDDEQFF. The CDR3 nucleotides read TGCGCCAGCAGCTTGGGTGGTGGGGATGATGAGCAGTTCTTC.

The chain links TRBV7-9 to TRBJ2-3, with 7 positions matching TRBD2. This CDR3 is built from 15 residues. V lost 0 bases to trimming and J lost 2 bases; unmatched junction nucleotides: 2. From germline, CDR1 is SEHNR and CDR2 FQNEAQ (reference sequence). CDR3 nucleotides: TGTGCCAGCAGCTTAGCGGGAGGGCCCACAGATACGCAGTATTTT. Amino acids: CASSLAGGPTDTQYF.

The chain uses TRBV29-1 and TRBJ1-3; D is undetermined. Trimming left V 3 bases short and J 4 bases short, with 13 bases between. The CDR3 consists of 14 residues. Germline-derived CDR1 and CDR2 are SQVTM and ANQGSEA. The CDR3, as DNA: TGCAGCGTTGACGTTCGGGCCGGGGGAAACACCATATATTTT. Its protein is CSVDVRAGGNTIYF.

This clone has just a few counts. The rearrangement joins TRBV5-5 to TRBJ2-3; D not resolved. CDR3 size: 13 residues. V was clipped by 0 bases and J by 3 bases, with 5 bases between them. CDR1 is SGHKS and CDR2 is YYEKEE in the germline V gene (reference sequence). The CDR3 DNA sequence: TGTGCCAGCAGCTTGGCCGGGACAGATACGCAGTATTTT. It yields the protein CASSLAGTDTQYF.

CDR3 region: CAISPGTGEEQYF. CDR3 bases: TGTGCCATCAGTCCCGGGACAGGGGAAGAGCAGTACTTC. This rearrangement joins TRBV10-3 to TRBJ2-7; 10 nucleotides agree with TRBD1. After removal of 5 bases from V and 7 bases from J, the junction contained 5 bases not matched to a gene. Germline-derived CDR1 and CDR2 are ENHRY and SYGVKD. This CDR3 contains 13 residues.

The V call is TRBV5-6, the J call TRBJ2-5, with 10 bases fitting TRBD1. With V trimmed by 4 bases and J by 0 bases, 6 bases remained unmatched. Germline assignment: CDR1 SGHDT and CDR2 YYEEEE. The CDR3 runs to 16 residues. DNA of the CDR3: TGTGCCAGCAGCAAGTCCGGGACAGGGGACCAAGAGACCCAGTACTTC. Amino acids: CASSKSGTGDQETQYF.

The table lists this clone with a few counts. V usage is TRBV4-3 and J usage is TRBJ1-1; D gene ambiguous. Deletions cut 4 bases from V and 5 bases from J, with 11 bases between. Germline V gene data show CDR1 as LGHNA and CDR2 as YSLEER. The CDR3 has 13 residues. Here the CDR3 DNA reads TGCGCCAGCAGCCCCTTTGTGGCTACTGAAGCTTTCTTT. It codes for CASSPFVATEAFF.

This clone was observed a few times. Other DNA variants within this sample encode the same CDR3. V usage is TRBV7-9 and J usage is TRBJ1-2; D remains unclear. CDR1 and CDR2 (germline): SEHNR, FQNEAQ (reference sequence). This CDR3 is 12 amino acids long. Trimming stripped 1 base from V and 5 bases from J, with 5 bases between. The CDR3 here is CASSLEGYGYTF. The DNA for the CDR3 is TGTGCCAGCAGCTTAGAAGGGTATGGCTACACCTTC.

This clone has more than one count but fewer than ten. V and J are TRBV29-1 and TRBJ2-5; 7 nucleotides match TRBD2. In germline, CDR1 is SQVTM, CDR2 ANQGSEA. The CDR3 loop spans 12 amino acids. The V gene end was trimmed by 4 bases and the J gene end by 4 bases; junction bases not matched to a gene: 3. CDR3 bases: TGCAGCGTTGGGGCTAGCGGAGAGACCCAGTACTTC. It yields the protein CSVGASGETQYF.

This clone showed up just a few times. The V gene is TRBV30, the J gene TRBJ2-1, with 15 nucleotides matching TRBD2. The ends lost 5 bases at V and 10 bases at J; junction bases unmatched: 6. Looked up from germline, CDR1 is GTSNPN and CDR2 is SVGIG (reference sequence). The CDR3 loop spans 14 amino acids. Written as DNA, the CDR3 is TGTGCCTGGCGGGGACTAGCGGGAGGTGGAGAGCAGTTCTTC. This translates into CAWRGLAGGGEQFF.

This clone was found a few times. The V gene is TRBV29-1, the J gene TRBJ2-1; 10 positions match TRBD1. This CDR3 spans 14 amino acids. The V segment lost 4 bases and the J segment 3 bases; nucleotides outside the gene matches: 3. The germline V gene has CDR1 SQVTM and CDR2 ANQGSEA. The CDR3 DNA sequence: TGCAGCGTTGGACGGGACAGGGGCTACAATGAGCAGTTCTTC. It codes for CSVGRDRGYNEQFF.

V usage is TRBV25-1 and J usage is TRBJ2-5, with D possibly TRBD1 on 8 matching bases. The length of the CDR3 is 14 residues. The V end was cut by 2 bases, the J end by 5 bases, with 12 bases between. Germline V gene data show CDR1 as MGHDK and CDR2 as SYGVNS. CDR3 region: CASSEDRGGETQYF. CDR3 DNA: TGTGCCAGCAGTGAAGACAGGGGAGGGGAGACCCAGTACTTC.